This T cell receptor beta chain was retrieved from a study of shared clonotypes between healthy human individuals. As for the study in general: Serving as donors were two women and a few men, whose ages spanned 18 to 49. Each donor had three CD4 naive, three CD4 memory, two CD8 naive and one CD8 memory plate. Study results and limitations: Collection of samples was limited to blood; tissue repertoires likely differ.

This CDR3 contains 16 residues. Germline CDR1 MNHEY, CDR2 SMNVEV (reference sequence). The V and J ends lost 4 bases and 0 bases respectively, with 15 bases between them. Naive CD8 cells were CD45RO-negative, positively selected for CCR7, excluding terminally differentiated effector memory CD45RA+ cells. Note on this clone: As yet, its antigen is unknown.

Methods used by the authors: Filtering differed because ImmunoSEQ produced junction-only sequences that carried no quality scores. Here immunoSEQ multiplex PCR was the method, and the copy in TCRdb shows in-frame clones only, minus some. That table supplies the V and J calls and clone size; D and trimming were determined from the DNA. The sample holds some 2.1 million clones; just under 95% are singletons and the top ten take roughly 1.7%. This chain joins TRBV27 and TRBJ2-5, with D uncertain. The receptor's source is a young man in good health. Some clones in this sample may be carry-over from other donors' samples. Specimen: naive CD8+ T cells from PBMCs. Written as DNA, the CDR3 is TGTGCCAGCAGTTCAACGCTGACCTCGTACCAAGAGACCCAGTACTTC. It specifies CASSSTLTSYQETQYF.